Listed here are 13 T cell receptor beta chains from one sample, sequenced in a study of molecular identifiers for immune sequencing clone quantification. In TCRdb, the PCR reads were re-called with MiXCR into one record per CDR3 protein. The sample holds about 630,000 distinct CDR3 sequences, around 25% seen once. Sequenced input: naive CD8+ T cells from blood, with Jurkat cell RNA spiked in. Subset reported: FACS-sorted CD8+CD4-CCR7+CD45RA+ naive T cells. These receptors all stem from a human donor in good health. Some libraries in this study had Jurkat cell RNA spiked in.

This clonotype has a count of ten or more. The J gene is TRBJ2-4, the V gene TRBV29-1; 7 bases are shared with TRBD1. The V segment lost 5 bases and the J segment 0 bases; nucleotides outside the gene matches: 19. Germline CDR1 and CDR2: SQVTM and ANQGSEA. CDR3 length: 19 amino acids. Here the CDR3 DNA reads TGCAGCGTTATGACGACCGGGACAGAGAAGTCTTTAGCCAAAAACATTCAGTACTTC. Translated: CSVMTTGTEKSLAKNIQYF.

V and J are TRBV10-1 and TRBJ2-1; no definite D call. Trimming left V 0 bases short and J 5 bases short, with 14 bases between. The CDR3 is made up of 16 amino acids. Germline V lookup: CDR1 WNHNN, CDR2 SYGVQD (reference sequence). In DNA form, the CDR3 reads TGCGCCAGCAGTGAGTCAGTCAGCCTTACGAACAATGAGCAGTTCTTC. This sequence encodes CASSESVSLTNNEQFF.

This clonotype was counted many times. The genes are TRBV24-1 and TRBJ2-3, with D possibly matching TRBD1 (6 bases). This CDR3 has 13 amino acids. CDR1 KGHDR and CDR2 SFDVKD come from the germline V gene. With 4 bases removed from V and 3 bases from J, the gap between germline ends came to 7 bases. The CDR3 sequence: CATSERGTDTQYF. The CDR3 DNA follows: TGTGCCACCAGTGAAAGGGGGACAGATACGCAGTATTTT.

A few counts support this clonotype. DNA for the CDR3: TGTGCCAGCAGTTACTCGGCGACTGAGAGAGCGGGACTAGCCTACAATGAGCAGTTCTTC. This sequence encodes CASSYSATERAGLAYNEQFF. The V call is TRBV6-5, the J call TRBJ2-1, with 8 bases identical to TRBD2. The CDR3 consists of 20 residues. Germline lookup yields CDR1 MNHEY and CDR2 SVGAGI. With 0 bases clipped from V and 2 bases from J, the junction kept 15 bases outside the gene matches.

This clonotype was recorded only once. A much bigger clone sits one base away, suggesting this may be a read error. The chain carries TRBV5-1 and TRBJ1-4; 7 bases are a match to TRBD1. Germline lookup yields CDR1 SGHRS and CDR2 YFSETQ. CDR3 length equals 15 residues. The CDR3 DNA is TGCGCCAGCAGCTTGGAGACAGGGTTTAATGAAGAACTGTTTTTT. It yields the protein CASSLETGFNEELFF.

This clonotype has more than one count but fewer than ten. CDR3 DNA: TGTGCCACCAGTACCGGGACAGCCGGGGAGCTGTTTTTT. It encodes CATSTGTAGELFF. The genes are TRBV24-1 and TRBJ2-2, with 7 bases identical to TRBD1. V trimming: 6 bases; J trimming: 6 bases; junction bases outside the gene matches: 3. This CDR3 has 13 residues. CDR1 KGHDR and CDR2 SFDVKD come from the germline V gene.

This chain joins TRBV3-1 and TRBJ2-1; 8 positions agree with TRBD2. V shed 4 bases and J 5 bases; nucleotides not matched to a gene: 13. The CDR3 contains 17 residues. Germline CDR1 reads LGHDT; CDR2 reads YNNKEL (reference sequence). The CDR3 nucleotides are TGTGCCAGCAGCCCCCCGACCGGGACTAGGTTTAACAATGAGCAGTTCTTC. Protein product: CASSPPTGTRFNNEQFF.

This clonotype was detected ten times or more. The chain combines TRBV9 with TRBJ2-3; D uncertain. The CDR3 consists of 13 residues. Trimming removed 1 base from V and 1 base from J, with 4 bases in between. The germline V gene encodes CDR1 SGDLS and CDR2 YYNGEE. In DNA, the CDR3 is TGTGCCAGCAGCGTATCCGGCACAGATACGCAGTATTTT. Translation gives CASSVSGTDTQYF.

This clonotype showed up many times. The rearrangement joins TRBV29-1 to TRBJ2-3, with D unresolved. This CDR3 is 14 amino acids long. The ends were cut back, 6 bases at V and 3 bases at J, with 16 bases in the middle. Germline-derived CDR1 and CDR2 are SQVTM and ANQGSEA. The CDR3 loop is CSVQDGFKTDTQYF. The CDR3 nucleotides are TGCAGCGTCCAGGACGGATTTAAGACAGATACGCAGTATTTT.

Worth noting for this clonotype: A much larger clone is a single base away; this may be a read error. CDR3 in amino acids: CACSQGLRAYEQYF. The CDR3 region has the DNA TGCGCCTGCAGCCAAGGCTTACGGGCCTACGAGCAGTACTTC. The chain combines TRBV4-3 with TRBJ2-7; no definite D call. The CDR3 spans 14 residues. The germline V gene has CDR1 LGHNA and CDR2 YSLEER.

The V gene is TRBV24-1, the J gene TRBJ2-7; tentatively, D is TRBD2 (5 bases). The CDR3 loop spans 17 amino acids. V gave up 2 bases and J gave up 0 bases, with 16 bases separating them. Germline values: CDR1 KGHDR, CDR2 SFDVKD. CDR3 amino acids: CATSDSDFRGNSYEQYF. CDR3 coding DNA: TGTGCCACCAGTGATTCCGACTTTCGGGGAAACTCCTACGAGCAGTACTTC.

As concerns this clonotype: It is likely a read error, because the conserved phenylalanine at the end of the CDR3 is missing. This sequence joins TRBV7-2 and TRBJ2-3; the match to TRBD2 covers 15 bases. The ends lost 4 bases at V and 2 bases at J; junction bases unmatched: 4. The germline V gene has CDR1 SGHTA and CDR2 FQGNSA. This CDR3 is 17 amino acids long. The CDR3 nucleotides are TGTGCCAGCAGCTCGGGACTAGCGGGGGGATTCACAGATACGCAGTATTTA. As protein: CASSSGLAGGFTDTQYL.

The CDR3 region has the DNA TGTGCCAGCAGTGATATTCCGGCAGGGCAAGACAATGAGCAGTTCTTC. Translation gives CASSDIPAGQDNEQFF. The chain combines TRBV2 with TRBJ2-1, with D perhaps TRBD1 (5 bases). From germline, CDR1 is SNHLY and CDR2 FYNNEI. Trimming took 3 bases from V and 5 from J, leaving 17 bases between them. The CDR3 has 16 amino acids.